Listed here are 5 T cell receptor beta chains from one sample, sequenced in a study of response to subunit inactivated influenza vaccine. TCRdb re-called the RT-PCR reads with MiXCR, one entry per CDR3 protein. The sample records about 540,000 distinct CDR3 sequences, under 25% being singletons. These data were also reused for a study on T cells expressing NK-cell markers. That study adds: As the method of synthesis, 5'RACE template switching with UMIs yielded TCR beta cDNA.

Sequencing used CD4+ T cells sorted from PBMCs, obtained less than 13 days after vaccination. Source of these receptors: a man in his forties or fifties who received an inactivated influenza vaccine.

V usage is TRBV6-1 and J usage is TRBJ1-5, with 11 positions matching TRBD1. The V and J ends lost 7 bases and 7 bases, in that order; junction bases with no gene match: 6. The CDR3 contains 14 residues. The V gene's germline CDR1 is MNHNS and CDR2 SASEGT. CDR3 residues: CASTGTGGRQPQHF. As DNA, the CDR3 is TGTGCCAGCACAGGGACAGGGGGTAGGCAGCCCCAGCATTTT.

This clonotype occurred a few times. The chain recombines TRBV4-1 with TRBJ2-1, with 12 bases identical to TRBD2. CDR1 is MGHRA and CDR2 is YSYEKL in the germline V gene. V dropped 5 bases and J dropped 0; count of bases not matched to a gene: 5. The CDR3 extends over 17 amino acids. DNA for the CDR3: TGCGCCAGCAGCGGGACTAGCGGGTTCAGCTCCTACAATGAGCAGTTCTTC. Its translation is CASSGTSGFSSYNEQFF.

This clonotype was recorded at least ten times. J is TRBJ1-1 and V is TRBV7-8, with D unclear. This CDR3 is built from 14 residues. Trimming removed 4 bases from V and 3 bases from J, with 12 bases in between. CDR1 SGHVS and CDR2 FQNEAQ come from the germline V gene. Here the CDR3 reads CASSSQSGHTEAFF. The CDR3 DNA follows: TGTGCCAGCAGCTCCCAGTCCGGGCACACTGAAGCTTTCTTT. The variable domain in full, completed from reference TRBV7-8 and TRBJ1-1, reads GAGVSQSPRYKVAKRGQDVALRCDPISGHVSLFWYQQALGQGPEFLTYFQNEAQLDKSGLPSDRFFAERPEGSVSTLKIQRTQQEDSAVYLCASSSQSGHTEAFFGQGTRLTVV.

This clonotype was seen once. The chain couples TRBV27 to TRBJ2-2; TRBD2 might be the D (6 bases). V shed 7 bases and J shed 6 bases, with 18 bases lying between them. The CDR3 has 15 amino acids. From germline, CDR1 is MNHEY and CDR2 SMNVEV (reference sequence). The CDR3 coding sequence is TGTGCCAGCAAGGGGACTCGGGGATCCCCCGGGGAGCTGTTTTTT. Protein: CASKGTRGSPGELFF.

Written as DNA, the CDR3 is TGTGCCAGCAGTTTCGTCCGCACCGGGGAGCTGTTTTTT. Translating it yields CASSFVRTGELFF. The chain uses TRBV2 and TRBJ2-2; D remains ambiguous. The CDR3 is made up of 13 amino acids. V was pared by 5 bases and J by 4 bases, with 8 bases between. Per germline, CDR1 SNHLY and CDR2 FYNNEI.